A selection of T cell receptor beta chains follows, all from one sample in a study of cytomegalovirus exposure and HLA in healthy donors. Produced via immunoSEQ multiplex PCR; TCRdb's table is partial and in-frame only. The table shows hundreds of thousands of clones, with 75% to 90% occurring only once. The source material was PBMCs. The source of these receptors is a woman aged 18 to 35 in good health and CMV-seronegative. Both conserved end residues are part of each CDR3. A D gene is named only where the DNA matches it firmly. A row's size may be missing; if present it is once, few, many or a size class.

-	TRBJ2-5	TRBV27	TRBD2	CASSPGLGQETQYF	TGTGCCAGCAGCCCTGGACTAGGGCAAGAGACCCAGTACTTC
-	TRBJ2-7	TRBV11-3	-	CASSLRLPGRGEGEQYF	TGTGCCAGCAGCTTAAGGCTGCCGGGCAGGGGTGAGGGCGAGCAGTACTTC
-	TRBJ1-2	TRBV5-4	-	CASTPLGDYGYTF	TGTGCCAGCACCCCCCTCGGGGACTATGGCTACACCTTC
once	TRBJ2-7	TRBV6-1	TRBD2	CASRGGYEQYF	TGTGCCTCCCGGGGGGGCTACGAGCAGTACTTC
-	TRBJ1-1	TRBV6-5	TRBD1	CASSRGQGRSEAFF	TGTGCCAGCAGCCGGGGACAGGGACGGAGTGAAGCTTTCTTT
-	TRBJ2-5	TRBV29-1	TRBD2	CSVERLAGETQYF	TGCAGCGTTGAAAGGCTAGCGGGGGAGACCCAGTACTTC
-	TRBJ2-3	TRBV14	-	CASSPWGTDTQYF	TGTGCCAGCAGCCCGTGGGGTACAGATACGCAGTATTTT
many	TRBJ2-3	TRBV28	TRBD2	CASSLSGSWTDTQYF	TGTGCCAGCAGTTTAAGCGGGAGTTGGACAGATACGCAGTATTTT
-	TRBJ2-3	TRBV7-6	TRBD2	CASSPPGLAKGDTQYF	TGTGCCAGCAGTCCTCCGGGACTAGCGAAGGGCGATACGCAGTATTTT
-	TRBJ1-1	TRBV19	-	CASSKSFGAEAFF	TGTGCCAGTAGTAAAAGCTTTGGCGCTGAAGCTTTCTTT
-	TRBJ1-2	TRBV5-6	-	CASSRGYGYTF	TGTGCCAGCAGCCGGGGGTATGGCTACACCTTC
-	TRBJ1-2	TRBV11-2	-	CASSLDRGAWGYTF	TGTGCCAGCAGCTTAGACCGTGGAGCATGGGGCTACACCTTC
-	TRBJ1-2	TRBV6-5	TRBD1	CASRGDRGGYGYTF	TGTGCCAGCAGGGGGGACAGGGGCGGCTATGGCTACACCTTC
-	TRBJ1-2	TRBV5-1	TRBD1	CASSEGTGGLNYGYTF	TGCGCCAGCAGCGAGGGGACAGGGGGACTCAACTATGGCTACACCTTC
-	TRBJ1-5	TRBV6-1	-	CAGSTRGSRQPQHF	TGTGCCGGTTCGACAAGGGGTTCACGTCAGCCCCAGCATTTT
-	TRBJ1-2	TRBV18	-	CASSPLGAQGYTF	TGTGCCAGCTCACCACTGGGGGCTCAGGGCTACACCTTC
once	TRBJ2-3	TRBV11-2	-	CASSLLIGADTQYF	TGTGCCAGCAGCTTACTCATCGGAGCAGATACGCAGTATTTT
-	TRBJ2-1	TRBV2	TRBD2	CASTESRGIEQFF	TGTGCCAGCACCGAGTCGCGGGGGATTGAGCAGTTCTTC
once	TRBJ2-2	TRBV29-1	-	CSVLINTGELFF	TGCAGCGTTCTTATTAACACCGGGGAGCTGTTTTTT
-	TRBJ2-2	TRBV2	-	CASSPPIARSSGELFF	TGTGCCAGCAGTCCCCCAATTGCGCGGTCGAGCGGGGAGCTGTTTTTT
-	TRBJ1-6	TRBV5-1	TRBD1	CASSLGRGVVALHF	TGCGCCAGCAGCTTGGGCAGGGGGGTAGTCGCCCTCCACTTT
many	TRBJ1-2	TRBV9	-	CASSVEGRRGYTF	TGTGCCAGCAGCGTAGAGGGGAGGCGAGGCTACACCTTC
-	TRBJ2-1	TRBV9	-	CASSPQVSYNEQFF	TGTGCCAGCAGCCCACAGGTGTCCTACAATGAGCAGTTCTTC
-	TRBJ2-7	TRBV10-3	-	CAIALGGDYEQYF	TGTGCCATCGCGTTAGGTGGAGACTACGAGCAGTACTTC
-	TRBJ2-5	TRBV2	TRBD1	CASRLGQGGSQETQYF	TGTGCCAGCAGACTGGGACAGGGAGGGTCCCAAGAGACCCAGTACTTC